Presented here are 5 T cell receptor beta chains from one specimen sequenced in a study of T cell repertoires in cytomegalovirus infection. TCRdb fed the reads into MiXCR, producing one record per CDR3 protein. The table lists roughly 760,000 distinct CDR3 sequences, 35% to 45% of them singletons. Material: PBMCs. These receptors all stem from a human donor in good health (CMV status not recorded). Some clones in this sample may be carry-over from other donors' samples.

The chain has TRBV7-9 and TRBJ1-2; D remains unclear. In germline, CDR1 is SEHNR, CDR2 FQNEAQ (reference sequence). CDR3 length: 12 residues. V was shortened by 3 bases and J by 8 bases, with 10 bases between the two germline ends. The CDR3 DNA is TGTGCCAGCAGCTTTGACCTGGCCGGCTACACCTTC. Translated: CASSFDLAGYTF.

This rearrangement joins TRBV5-6 to TRBJ2-1; 12 nucleotides align to TRBD2. The CDR3 has 15 amino acids. The V gene end was trimmed by 5 bases and the J gene end by 3 bases; junction bases not matched to a gene: 3. The germline CDR1 and CDR2 sequences are SGHDT and YYEEEE. CDR3 bases: TGTGCCAGCAGACGGACTAGCGGGGACTACAATGAGCAGTTCTTC. This codes for CASRRTSGDYNEQFF.

In its sample, this clonotype was seen a few times. The V call is TRBV7-9, the J call TRBJ1-2, with D possibly being TRBD1 (6 bases). Germline V gene data show CDR1 as SEHNR and CDR2 as FQNEAQ (reference sequence). Deletions cut 5 bases from V and 5 bases from J, with 9 bases between. The CDR3 contains 12 residues. CDR3 nucleotides: TGTGCCAGCAGCACAGGGACTTATGGCTACACCTTC. Protein: CASSTGTYGYTF. Filled out from reference TRBV7-9 and TRBJ1-2, the complete variable domain reads DTGVSQNPRHKITKRGQNVTFRCDPISEHNRLYWYRQTLGQGPEFLTYFQNEAQLEKSRLLSDRFSAERPKGSFSTLEIQRTEQGDSAMYLCASSTGTYGYTFGSGTRLTVV.

This clonotype was picked up a small number of times. The chain carries TRBV20-1 and TRBJ1-4; D remains ambiguous. V dropped 0 bases and J dropped 5 bases, with 7 bases sitting between them. The CDR3 has 13 residues. Germline values: CDR1 DFQATT, CDR2 SNEGSKA (reference sequence). CDR3 nucleotides: TGCAGTGCTAGAGATAACCGGAATGAAAAACTGTTTTTT. Its translation is CSARDNRNEKLFF.

This clonotype was detected a few times. The rearrangement uses TRBV28 and TRBJ1-6, with D perhaps matching TRBD1 (6 bases). This CDR3 spans 16 amino acids. Per the germline V gene, CDR1 is MDHEN and CDR2 is SYDVKM. V lost 4 bases and J 7 bases, leaving 17 bases between the germline ends. CDR3 amino acids: CASSSGGGAYNSPLHF. The CDR3 DNA follows: TGTGCCAGCAGTTCCGGGGGGGGGGCGTACAATTCACCCCTCCACTTT.